This T cell receptor (beta chain) was captured by sequencing in a study of blood T cell repertoires in COVID-19 (dated by TCRdb to the early 2020s). At the level of the whole study: Samples covering the acute and convalescent phases of COVID-19 were provided by collaborators in the United States, Italy and Spain. The prospective study material was composed of cDNA or gDNA derived from T cells, B-cell-depleted T cells, or PBMCs. Subjects who had been exposed to COVID-19, were actively infected with it, or had recovered from it provided the deeply sampled blood TCRbeta repertoires that made up the dataset. The repertoires were released in a freely available public database meant as a resource for research on the immune response to SARS-CoV-2. Samples came from the ongoing ImmuneRACE study (first 160 participants) plus 1,254 subjects from 6 global collaborators. A de-identified subject ID, COVID-19 status, age in years and sex were almost always included in the sample metadata. Where available, HLA class I and class II types were obtained from metadata supplied by the sample provider rather than from assay-based typing. The paper's findings and limits, for the study overall: The amount of clinical and demographic metadata varied by source and participant and was provided uncurated.

About this clone: Its cognate antigen has yet to be identified. Per-nucleotide qualities are absent, and no much larger clonotype sits a single base away.

For CDR1 and CDR2, the germline V gene lists MNHEY and SVGAGI. The CDR3 holds 15 amino acids from the cysteine to the phenylalanine. The DNA shown is the 45-base CDR3, in frame from base 1. After removal of 6 bases from V and 4 bases from J, the junction retains 11 bases not matched to a gene. The collaborating institutions used their own protocols to collect whole blood in K2EDTA tubes. For TCRbeta analysis, collaborators shipped samples as frozen whole blood, isolated PBMCs, or DNA extracted from either of those sample types. TCRbeta CDR3 regions were amplified from genomic DNA by means of the immunoSEQ Assay, a bias-controlled multiplex PCR. The authors' pipeline ran thus. Within the assay, amplification of reference gene primers was used to estimate how many nucleated cells each sample contained. Sequence reads were collapsed and filtered to measure the absolute abundance of every unique TCRbeta CDR3 rearrangement. For each sample, productive Simpson clonality was calculated as the square root of Simpson's diversity index over productive rearrangements. TCRdb took this table from immuneACCESS and kept in-frame rearrangements with V and J called. Such tables lack part of the clones; where checked against another copy, unresolved V genes explain under half of the gap, and the rest is unexplained. The V and J calls and clone size are taken from that table; D and trimming were inferred from the DNA. In this sample the table shows just over 90,000 clones, around four fifths of which occur a single time. The top ten constitute 16% of the sample.

The receptor's source is a human donor in a cohort sampled during active COVID-19. The material sequenced was peripheral blood. Recombination linked TRBV6-5 to TRBJ1-2, with 7 middle bases fitting TRBD1. The CDR3 region has the sequence CASRSPGQTLYGYTF. Here is the DNA: TGTGCCAGCAGGTCTCCGGGACAGACCCTCTATGGCTACACCTTC.